The 8 T cell receptor beta chains reported below all come from one sample, sequenced in a study of T cell responses to AZD1222 COVID-19 vaccine. The method was immunoSEQ multiplex PCR; TCRdb's version includes in-frame clones alone and lacks a portion of them. There are approximately 46,000 clones in the sample; over 65% occur only once, and under 7.5% lies in the top ten. The sample consisted of peripheral blood, taken on day 0 of AZD1222 vaccination. These receptors originate from an adult in good health.

The chain employs TRBV7-3 and TRBJ2-2; the match to TRBD2 covers 7 bases. Unmatched junction bases numbered 13, after V lost 8 bases and J lost 4 bases. Germline CDR1 reads SGHTA; CDR2 reads FQGTGA. The CDR3 is 16 residues long. CDR3 DNA: TGTGCCAGCGGGAGGGAGGCCCTTAGGACCACCGGGGAGCTGTTTTTT. Translated: CASGREALRTTGELFF. The full variable domain, completed using reference TRBV7-3 and TRBJ2-2, is GAGVSQTPSNKVTEKGKYVELRCDPISGHTALYWYRQSLGQGPEFLIYFQGTGAADDSGLPNDRFFAVRPEGSVSTLKIQRTERGDSAVYLCASGREALRTTGELFFGEGSRLTVL.

J is TRBJ1-6 and V is TRBV7-6; 8 bases match TRBD1. Germline CDR1 SGHVS, CDR2 FNYEAQ. The CDR3 spans 15 residues. The V gene end was trimmed by 4 bases and the J gene end by 6 bases; junction bases not matched to a gene: 5. CDR3 DNA: TGTGCCAGCAGCTACGACAGGGGTGGTAATTCACCCCTCCACTTT. This sequence encodes CASSYDRGGNSPLHF.

V gene TRBV19 combines with J gene TRBJ1-3; TRBD1 is a possible D gene (5 bases). Trimming cost V 9 bases and J 4 bases, with 16 bases left between them. The CDR3 runs 14 residues. Germline-derived CDR1 and CDR2 are LNHDA and SQIVND (reference sequence). In nucleotides, the CDR3 is TGTGCCAGCGCTGAGGGGACGGAGGGAAACACCATATATTTT. It translates to CASAEGTEGNTIYF.

The chain joins TRBV5-6 to TRBJ1-5; no clear D gene. The CDR3 contains 13 residues. The ends were cut back, 4 bases at V and 7 bases at J, with 12 bases in the middle. Germline values: CDR1 SGHDT, CDR2 YYEEEE. CDR3 sequence: CASSAGSTQPQHF. CDR3 nucleotides: TGTGCCAGCAGCGCCGGGAGTACGCAGCCCCAGCATTTT.

The V gene is TRBV5-6, the J gene TRBJ2-3; perhaps TRBD1 as D (5 bases). Germline V gene lookup returns CDR1 SGHDT and CDR2 YYEEEE. The CDR3 length is 14 residues. The V and J ends lost 1 base and 5 bases respectively, with 11 bases between them. DNA for the CDR3: TGTGCCAGCAGCTTGATCCAGGGTGGAGATACGCAGTATTTT. Protein product: CASSLIQGGDTQYF.

This CDR3 is CASSLGTGGNTEAFF. The CDR3 nucleotides are TGCGCCAGCAGCTTGGGGACAGGGGGGAACACTGAAGCTTTCTTT. The V and J genes are TRBV5-1 and TRBJ1-1; TRBD1 matches 10 bases. CDR3 length: 15 amino acids. The germline gives CDR1 SGHRS, CDR2 YFSETQ. With 0 bases clipped from V and 1 base from J, the junction kept 0 bases outside the gene matches.

The chain links TRBV19 to TRBJ2-1, with 8 bases aligning to TRBD1. V was pared by 5 bases and J by 3 bases, with 6 bases of the junction left unmatched. The CDR3 runs to 15 residues. Germline lookup yields CDR1 LNHDA and CDR2 SQIVND (reference sequence). For the CDR3, the DNA is TGTGCCAGTAGTCAGGGGGCACAAATCTACAATGAGCAGTTCTTC. Protein: CASSQGAQIYNEQFF.

This clone was observed once. This rearrangement joins TRBV3-1 (or the pseudogene TRBV3-2) to TRBJ1-1, with D possibly being TRBD1 (5 bases). Germline assignment: CDR1 LGHDT and CDR2 YNNKEL (reference sequence). The CDR3 sequence is 12 residues long. V was pared by 0 bases and J by 9 bases, with 8 bases between. CDR3 coding DNA: TGTGCCAGCAGCCAAGATAACAGGCAAGCTTTCTTT. Its translation is CASSQDNRQAFF.